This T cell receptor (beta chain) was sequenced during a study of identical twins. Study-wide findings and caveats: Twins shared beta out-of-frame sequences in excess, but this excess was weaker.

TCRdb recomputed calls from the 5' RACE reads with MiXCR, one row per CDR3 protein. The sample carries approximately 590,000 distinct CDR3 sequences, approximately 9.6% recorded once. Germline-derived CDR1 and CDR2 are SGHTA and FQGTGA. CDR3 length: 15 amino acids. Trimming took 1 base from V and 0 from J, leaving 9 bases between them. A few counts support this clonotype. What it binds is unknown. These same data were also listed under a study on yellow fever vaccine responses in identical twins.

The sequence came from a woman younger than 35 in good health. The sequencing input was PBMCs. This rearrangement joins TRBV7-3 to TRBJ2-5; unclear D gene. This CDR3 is CASSLMGSDQETQYF. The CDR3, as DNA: TGTGCCAGCAGCTTAATGGGCTCCGACCAAGAGACCCAGTACTTC.